These 29 T cell receptor beta chains were all obtained from the same sample, sequenced in a study of metastatic and nonmetastatic thyroid tumors. From the PCR reads, TCRdb re-called clones with MiXCR. Of tens of thousands of clones listed, 9.5% to 12% were seen once; the top ten hold approximately 22%. All patients were treatment-naive before thyroid surgery. Sequencing was performed on blood. Receptors were obtained from a female donor with papillary thyroid cancer or a benign thyroid nodule (not recorded which). Some clones in this sample may be carry-over from other donors' samples.

This clone was found many times. The V gene is TRBV12-3 or TRBV12-4, the J gene TRBJ2-1; D not certain. Trimming took off 7 bases at V and 3 bases at J, with 7 bases between the two ends. The CDR3 has 12 amino acids. The CDR3 DNA sequence: TGTGCCAGCACCCGAAACTACAATGAGCAGTTCTTC. Amino acid sequence: CASTRNYNEQFF.

A note on this clone: The junction departs from the called germline gene at one end, perhaps through a read error. Other DNA variants within this sample encode the same CDR3. CDR3 nucleotide sequence: TGTGCCAGCAGTCGTGACGACTATGGCTACGCCTTC. Protein sequence: CASSRDDYGYAF. The chain employs TRBV12-3 or TRBV12-4 and TRBJ1-2; D unresolved. The CDR3 length is 12 residues.

The J gene is TRBJ2-7, the V gene TRBV29-1; 9 bases are a match to TRBD1. This CDR3 spans 13 amino acids. The V segment lost 4 bases and the J segment 7 bases; nucleotides outside the gene matches: 8. The germline V gene has CDR1 SQVTM and CDR2 ANQGSEA. The CDR3 DNA reads TGCAGCGTTGGGACAGGGACAGGGAAAGAGCAGTACGTC. Translation: CSVGTGTGKEQYV.

On this clone: A read error may explain this, as a much larger clone is one base away. This chain joins TRBV2 and TRBJ2-5, with no clear D. Germline lookup yields CDR1 SNHLY and CDR2 FYNNEI. V was shortened by 4 bases and J by 1 base, with 19 bases between the two germline ends. The CDR3 runs 17 residues. CDR3 in amino acids: CASSGPRYKPSQETQYF. In DNA form, the CDR3 reads TGTGCCAGCAGTGGACCCCGGTACAAACCATCCCAAGAGACCCAGTACTTC.

This clone was recorded at least ten times. Other DNA sequences within the sample encode an identical CDR3. The rearrangement links TRBV27 to TRBJ2-3; D not certain. This CDR3 is 14 amino acids long. In germline, CDR1 is MNHEY, CDR2 SMNVEV (reference sequence). V was shortened by 6 bases and J by 6 bases, with 16 bases between the two germline ends. The CDR3 nucleotides read TGTGCCAGCAGACTCACGATGAAGGGCGATACGCAGTATTTT. It codes for CASRLTMKGDTQYF.

This clone was counted many times. At one end the junction does not follow the germline gene, possibly because of a read error. The same CDR3 also results from other DNA sequences found in this sample. V and J are TRBV6-1 and TRBJ1-2, with D perhaps matching TRBD1 (5 bases). The germline CDR1 and CDR2 sequences are MNHNS and SASEGT. The CDR3 totals 16 residues. In DNA form, the CDR3 reads TGCGCCGGGGCCTCGAGGCAGGGAGGGGTGAACTATGGCTACACCTTC. Encoded protein: CAGASRQGGVNYGYTF.

This clone occurred many times. The chain employs TRBV5-6 and TRBJ2-7; no definite D call. The V end was cut by 2 bases, the J end by 11 bases, with 14 bases between. The length of the CDR3 is 12 residues. CDR1 and CDR2 (germline): SGHDT, YYEEEE. In nucleotides, the CDR3 is TGTGCCAGCAGCTTCCTTGACACCGCCGAGTACTTC. Amino acid sequence: CASSFLDTAEYF.

This clone was picked up many times. This chain links TRBV18 with TRBJ1-4; 7 bases line up with TRBD1. This CDR3 is 13 amino acids long. Trimming at V came to 7 bases and at J to 5 bases, leaving 4 bases not matched to a gene. Germline CDR1 reads KGHSH; CDR2 reads LQKENI. The CDR3 DNA reads as TGTGCCAGCTTCCGGGACAGAAATGAAAAACTGTTTTTT. Translation: CASFRDRNEKLFF.

This clone has ten or more counts. This chain connects TRBV3-1 to TRBJ2-7; TRBD2 matches at 11 bases. V lost 0 bases, J lost 2 bases, and 9 bases stayed unmatched. The CDR3 loop spans 18 amino acids. Germline V CDR1 and CDR2: LGHDT, YNNKEL (reference sequence). CDR3: CASSQDSGSGRGPYEQYF. DNA of the CDR3: TGTGCCAGCAGCCAAGATAGTGGTAGCGGGAGGGGACCCTACGAGCAGTACTTC.

This clone has a count of ten or more. CDR3 nucleotide sequence: TGCGCCAGCGAGGGGCAGGGCCAAGAGACCCAGTACTTC. This sequence encodes CASEGQGQETQYF. The chain combines TRBV10-2 with TRBJ2-5; D possibly uses TRBD1 or TRBD2 (5 bases each). Trimming cost V 8 bases and J 1 base, with 11 bases left between them. Per the germline V gene, CDR1 is WSHSY and CDR2 is SAAADI. The CDR3 has 13 residues.

In its sample, this clone was seen many times. The rearrangement uses TRBV9 and TRBJ2-7; 10 bases map to TRBD2. Germline CDR1 SGDLS, CDR2 YYNGEE. V dropped 0 bases and J dropped 0; count of bases not matched to a gene: 9. The CDR3 length is 18 residues. The CDR3 DNA reads TGTGCCAGCAGCGTAGCTGGGACTAGCGTTAAAAGCTCCTACGAGCAGTACTTC. Translating it yields CASSVAGTSVKSSYEQYF.

This clone was observed at least ten times. The CDR3 sequence is CASKALRLAGLLNEQFF. DNA of the CDR3: TGTGCCAGCAAAGCTCTCCGGCTAGCGGGACTGTTAAATGAGCAGTTCTTC. This sequence joins TRBV6-5 and TRBJ2-1; 9 bases match TRBD2. V lost 7 bases and J lost 7; bases outside the gene matches: 17. CDR1 MNHEY and CDR2 SVGAGI come from the germline V gene. There are 17 residues in the CDR3.

In its sample, this clone was seen many times. This chain joins TRBV12-3 or TRBV12-4 and TRBJ2-3; D remains ambiguous. With 8 bases removed from V and 1 base from J, the gap between germline ends came to 13 bases. This CDR3 is 14 amino acids long. CDR3 sequence: CASRLSSGTDTQYF. The DNA of the CDR3 is TGTGCCAGCCGCCTTTCGTCGGGCACAGATACGCAGTATTTT.

The table lists this clone with many counts. This may stem from a read error, because a much larger clone lies one nucleotide away. This likely comes from a read error, as the CDR3 has no conserved phenylalanine or tryptophan at its end. The J gene is TRBJ2-7, the V gene TRBV20-1, with TRBD2 matching over 8 bases. This CDR3 is built from 18 residues. Germline V gene lookup returns CDR1 DFQATT and CDR2 SNEGSKA (reference sequence). Unmatched junction bases numbered 18, after V lost 0 bases and J lost 5 bases. This CDR3 reads CSARDPGERGTPLHEQYS. The CDR3 coding sequence is TGCAGTGCTAGAGATCCCGGGGAGCGGGGGACCCCCCTACACGAGCAGTACTCC.

This clone was recorded many times. The chain combines TRBV11-1 with TRBJ1-6; unclear D gene. V dropped 3 bases and J dropped 8 bases, with 8 bases sitting between them. The length of the CDR3 is 13 residues. The V gene's germline CDR1 is SGHAT and CDR2 FQDESV (reference sequence). In DNA form, the CDR3 reads TGTGCCAGCAGCTTCTCCCGGGATTCACCCCTCCACTTT. This translates into CASSFSRDSPLHF.

In this sample, this clone turned up many times. The chain has TRBV6-1 and TRBJ2-1; D may be TRBD2 (6 bases). This CDR3 region has 15 residues. Germline lookup yields CDR1 MNHNS and CDR2 SASEGT. V was trimmed by 8 bases and J by 7 bases, leaving 21 bases between them. CDR3 protein: CASADLGGKGNEQFF. CDR3 nucleotides: TGTGCCAGCGCCGACCTTGGCGGGAAGGGTAATGAGCAGTTCTTC.

This clone was counted many times. The rearrangement links TRBV28 to TRBJ1-4; a possible D gene is TRBD1 (5 bases). The CDR3 consists of 11 residues. With 10 bases removed from V and 8 bases from J, the gap between germline ends came to 11 bases. CDR1 is MDHEN, CDR2 SYDVKM, per germline. The chain's CDR3 is CATRVEEKLFF. The DNA of the CDR3 is TGTGCCACCAGGGTAGAGGAAAAACTGTTTTTT.

This clone was seen at least ten times. The CDR3 reads CASSGGTSRSDTQYF. As DNA, the CDR3 is TGTGCCAGCAGCGGCGGGACTAGCAGGAGTGATACGCAGTATTTT. J is TRBJ2-3 and V is TRBV5-4; TRBD2 aligns across 9 bases. V was pared by 4 bases and J by 6 bases, with 9 bases of the junction left unmatched. CDR1 SGHNT and CDR2 YYREEE come from the germline V gene (reference sequence). This CDR3 region has 15 residues. Full variable domain (rest looked up from reference TRBV5-4 and TRBJ2-3): ETGVTQSPTHLIKTRGQQVTLRCSSQSGHNTVSWYQQALGQGPQFIFQYYREEENGRGNFPPRFSGLQFPNYSSELNVNALELDDSALYLCASSGGTSRSDTQYFGPGTRLTVL.

Of note for this clone: A much more abundant neighbour one base away suggests this may be a read error. V is TRBV5-4 and J is TRBJ2-7; 8 bases align to TRBD2. The CDR3 consists of 16 residues. Germline V CDR1 and CDR2: SGHNT, YYREEE (reference sequence). CDR3 DNA sequence: TGTGCCATCAGCTTCGAGTCCGGGACTAGTTCCTACGAGCAGTACTTC. This encodes CAISFESGTSSYEQYF.

This clone was counted at least ten times. The J gene is TRBJ2-2, the V gene TRBV2; TRBD1 is a possible D gene (5 bases). The CDR3 runs 14 residues. Per the germline V gene, CDR1 is SNHLY and CDR2 is FYNNEI. V lost 2 bases, J lost 4 bases, and 8 bases lay in between. The CDR3 is CASSEQGGTGELFF. CDR3 nucleotides: TGTGCCAGCAGTGAACAGGGTGGCACCGGGGAGCTGTTTTTT. Using reference TRBV2 and TRBJ2-2 for the parts outside the CDR3, the full variable domain is EPEVTQTPSHQVTQMGQEVILRCVPISNHLYFYWYRQILGQKVEFLVSFYNNEISEKSEIFDDQFSVERPDGSNFTLKIRSTKLEDSAMYFCASSEQGGTGELFFGEGSRLTVL.

This clone showed up just a few times. A junction end diverges from the germline sequence, so it may reflect a read error. The chain joins TRBV19 to TRBJ1-4, with D uncertain. Per germline, CDR1 LNHDA and CDR2 SQIVND (reference sequence). The CDR3 sequence is 15 residues long. The CDR3 region is CARSILGTTNEKLFF. Here the CDR3 DNA reads TGTGCCCGTAGTATTCTCGGGACAACTAATGAAAAACTGTTTTTT.

Many counts were recorded for this clone. The chain links TRBV3-1 to TRBJ2-7; unclear D gene. In germline, CDR1 is LGHDT, CDR2 YNNKEL (reference sequence). V lost 1 base and J 0 bases, leaving 10 bases between the germline ends. The CDR3 has 15 residues. The CDR3 DNA reads as TGTGCCAGCAGCCAAGGGACCCTTAGCTCCTACGAGCAGTACTTC. Protein product: CASSQGTLSSYEQYF.

The chain carries TRBV2 and TRBJ2-7; D is unclear. V gave up 5 bases and J gave up 1 base, with 24 bases separating them. The V gene's germline CDR1 is SNHLY and CDR2 FYNNEI. The CDR3 consists of 18 residues. DNA for the CDR3: TGTGCCAGCAGTTCGTTTGAGGTCACCATGCGTGGGTCCTACGAGCAGTACTTC. Its translation is CASSSFEVTMRGSYEQYF.

This clone was counted ten times or more. This may stem from a read error, because a much larger clone lies one nucleotide away. The chain carries TRBV28 and TRBJ1-5; D gene ambiguous. The germline V gene has CDR1 MDHEN and CDR2 SYDVKM. The CDR3 has 16 residues. Between the trimmed V and J ends, which lost 5 bases and 0 bases, there was a span of 14 bases. The CDR3 DNA is TGTGCCAGCAGTCCCCCTCAGTGCGGTAGCAATCAGCCCCAGCATTTT. Translation gives CASSPPQCGSNQPQHF. Based on the CDR3 plus reference TRBV28 and TRBJ1-5, the full variable domain is DVKVTQSSRYLVKRTGEKVFLECVQDMDHENMFWYRQDPGLGLRLIYFSYDVKMKEKGDIPEGYSVSREKKERFSLILESASTNQTSMYLCASSPPQCGSNQPQHFGDGTRLSIL.

This clone was seen many times. The V and J genes are TRBV2 and TRBJ2-5; 7 bases map to TRBD1. The CDR3 has 15 amino acids. With V trimmed by 2 bases and J by 2 bases, 5 bases remained unmatched. Germline V CDR1 and CDR2: SNHLY, FYNNEI. CDR3: CASSESLGQQETQYF. The CDR3 nucleotides read TGTGCCAGCAGTGAAAGTTTGGGACAGCAAGAGACCCAGTACTTC.

In this sample, this clone turned up many times. This chain connects TRBV28 to TRBJ1-5; weak D call: TRBD1 (6 bases). Germline-derived CDR1 and CDR2 are MDHEN and SYDVKM. V shed 8 bases and J shed 6 bases, with 14 bases lying between them. The length of the CDR3 is 13 residues. The CDR3, as DNA: TGTGCCAGCCATACGGGGGCAGGTCAGCCCCAGCATTTT. Translated: CASHTGAGQPQHF.

There are many counts of this clone. V and J are TRBV30 and TRBJ2-3, with D uncertain. Between the trimmed V and J ends, which lost 2 bases and 2 bases, there was a span of 14 bases. CDR1 and CDR2 (germline): GTSNPN, SVGIG (reference sequence). There are 15 residues in the CDR3. CDR3 region: CAWSLLASLTDTQYF. The CDR3 DNA follows: TGTGCCTGGAGTTTATTGGCGTCACTCACAGATACGCAGTATTTT. Full variable domain (outside the CDR3, taken from reference TRBV30 and TRBJ2-3): SQTIHQWPATLVQPVGSPLSLECTVEGTSNPNLYWYRQAAGRGLQLLFYSVGIGQISSEVPQNLSASRPQDRQFILSSKKLLLSDSGFYLCAWSLLASLTDTQYFGPGTRLTVL.

In its sample, this clone was seen many times. The V gene is TRBV18, the J gene TRBJ2-1, with 14 positions matching TRBD2. The CDR3 loop spans 17 amino acids. J gave up 6 bases and V 6 bases, and 10 bases lay outside the gene matches. Germline CDR1 and CDR2: KGHSH and LQKENI. Here the CDR3 DNA reads TGTGCCAGCTCCATCCTCTCCGGGACTAGCGGGAGCAATGAGCAGTTCTTC. As protein: CASSILSGTSGSNEQFF.

The chain uses TRBV20-1 and TRBJ2-7; no reliable D call. The CDR3 covers 13 residues. Germline V gene data show CDR1 as DFQATT and CDR2 as SNEGSKA (reference sequence). Trimming shortened V by 2 bases and J by 9 bases, and 17 bases separated the two germline ends. The CDR3 DNA follows: TGCAGTGCTAGACTAGTGGGAAGTAATCCGCAGTACTTC. This translates into CSARLVGSNPQYF.